The T cell receptor (beta chain) under discussion was sequenced for a study of blood T cell repertoires in COVID-19. At the level of the study: Sites across the United States, Italy and Spain contributed samples from acute and convalescent COVID-19. Nucleic acid was either cDNA or gDNA, and it came from T cells, B-cell-depleted T cells, or PBMCs.

The assay was immunoSEQ multiplex PCR, and TCRdb's table has in-frame clones only and misses some. Of 200,000 or so clones listed, 83% are singletons. Trimming removed 8 bases from V and 3 bases from J; junction bases left unmatched: 11. The CDR3 sequence is 15 residues long. Germline CDR1 is MNHEY and CDR2 is SMNVEV (reference sequence). Individuals aged 18 to 89 years were recruited from about two dozen US areas. This TCR came from a woman aged 50 to 60 who had been exposed to COVID-19. The sequenced sample consisted of PBMCs or T cells enriched from blood (not recorded which). This chain links TRBV27 with TRBJ2-3, with TRBD1 identical over 7 bases. The CDR3 DNA reads TGTGCCAGCTCCCTGGGACAGAGCCGGACAGATACGCAGTATTTT. This translates into CASSLGQSRTDTQYF.